These T cell receptor beta chains were read from a single sample in a study of immune evolution from preneoplasia to lung adenocarcinoma. Assay used: immunoSEQ multiplex PCR; TCRdb lists only in-frame clones, some missing. The table has around 15,000 clones, approximately 86% seen once; the top ten hold 2.5% to 3%. The sequenced sample was FFPE invasive lung adenocarcinoma tissue. The receptors derive from a person aged 70 to 79 with invasive lung adenocarcinoma. Both conserved end residues are part of each CDR3. A D gene is named only where the DNA matches it firmly. The size entry is marked missing in some rows and otherwise reads once, few, many or a size class.

d_gene: .; j_gene: TRBJ1-5; abundance: .; v_gene: TRBV11-2; CDR3aa: CASSLASNQPQHF; CDR3nt: TGTGCCAGCAGTTTGGCAAGCAATCAGCCCCAGCATTTT
d_gene: .; j_gene: TRBJ2-7; abundance: once; v_gene: TRBV28; CDR3aa: CASSLGLGNGNYEQYF; CDR3nt: TGTGCCAGCAGTTTAGGCCTCGGGAACGGAAACTACGAGCAGTACTTC
d_gene: .; j_gene: TRBJ2-7; abundance: .; v_gene: TRBV11-2; CDR3aa: CASTLNRGGHDEQYF; CDR3nt: TGTGCCAGCACTCTCAACCGGGGCGGTCACGACGAGCAGTACTTC
d_gene: TRBD2; j_gene: TRBJ2-7; abundance: few; v_gene: TRBV6-5; CDR3aa: CASSFTGTSGYEQYF; CDR3nt: TGTGCCAGCAGTTTCACCGGGACTAGCGGGTACGAGCAGTACTTC
d_gene: TRBD1; j_gene: TRBJ2-7; abundance: .; v_gene: TRBV2; CDR3aa: CASRQGFTLF; CDR3nt: TGTGCCAGCCGACAGGGTTTTACCCTCTTC
d_gene: .; j_gene: TRBJ2-1; abundance: .; v_gene: TRBV6-5; CDR3aa: CASSRGQLIYEQFF; CDR3nt: TGTGCCAGCAGCCGCGGACAGCTTATCTATGAGCAGTTCTTC
d_gene: .; j_gene: TRBJ1-4; abundance: .; v_gene: TRBV28; CDR3aa: CASSSPRGADEKLFF; CDR3nt: TGTGCCAGCAGTTCCCCTCGGGGGGCGGATGAAAAACTGTTTTTT
d_gene: .; j_gene: TRBJ2-6; abundance: .; v_gene: TRBV5-1; CDR3aa: CATSTGPGANVLTF; CDR3nt: TGCGCCACCTCAACAGGGCCCGGGGCCAACGTCCTGACTTTC
d_gene: .; j_gene: TRBJ2-3; abundance: .; v_gene: TRBV7-9; CDR3aa: CASSRRSHTDTQYF; CDR3nt: TGTGCCAGCAGCAGACGCTCCCACACAGATACGCAGTATTTT
d_gene: .; j_gene: TRBJ2-2; abundance: .; v_gene: TRBV6-5; CDR3aa: CASSYGQPNTGELFF; CDR3nt: TGTGCCAGCAGTTACGGACAGCCGAACACCGGGGAGCTGTTTTTT
d_gene: .; j_gene: TRBJ2-2; abundance: .; v_gene: TRBV27; CDR3aa: CASDRGGGGSPGELFF; CDR3nt: TGTGCCAGCGACCGCGGTGGAGGGGGCTCGCCCGGGGAGCTGTTTTTT
d_gene: .; j_gene: TRBJ2-7; abundance: .; v_gene: TRBV30; CDR3aa: CAWSLTDYEQYF; CDR3nt: TGTGCCTGGAGTCTGACAGACTACGAGCAGTACTTC
d_gene: .; j_gene: TRBJ1-3; abundance: .; v_gene: TRBV7-9; CDR3aa: CASSLGGITGNTIYF; CDR3nt: TGTGCCAGCAGCTTAGGCGGGATTACGGGAAACACCATATATTTT
d_gene: TRBD1; j_gene: TRBJ2-6; abundance: .; v_gene: TRBV29-1; CDR3aa: CSVEDPWTGPGANVLTF; CDR3nt: TGCAGCGTTGAAGATCCCTGGACAGGGCCCGGGGCCAACGTCCTGACTTTC
d_gene: .; j_gene: TRBJ1-2; abundance: .; v_gene: TRBV25-1; CDR3aa: CASSGGGGEPLYGYTF; CDR3nt: TGTGCCAGCAGTGGAGGAGGGGGAGAGCCCCTTTATGGCTACACCTTC
d_gene: .; j_gene: TRBJ2-3; abundance: .; v_gene: TRBV7-8; CDR3aa: CASSPLTSTDTQYF; CDR3nt: TGTGCCAGCAGCCCTCTTACTAGCACAGATACGCAGTATTTT
d_gene: .; j_gene: TRBJ1-5; abundance: .; v_gene: TRBV30; CDR3aa: CAWSPETGRSNQPQHF; CDR3nt: TGTGCCTGGAGTCCAGAGACAGGCCGAAGCAATCAGCCCCAGCATTTT
d_gene: TRBD1; j_gene: TRBJ1-4; abundance: .; v_gene: TRBV19; CDR3aa: CASSIRGPEKLFF; CDR3nt: TGTGCCAGTAGTATCAGGGGGCCTGAAAAACTGTTTTTT
d_gene: .; j_gene: TRBJ2-5; abundance: once; v_gene: TRBV18; CDR3aa: CASSLHTGYEETQYF; CDR3nt: TGTGCCAGCTCACTCCACACCGGGTACGAAGAGACCCAGTACTTC
d_gene: .; j_gene: TRBJ1-4; abundance: .; v_gene: TRBV27; CDR3aa: CASSLRQARGEKLFF; CDR3nt: TGTGCCAGCAGTTTAAGACAGGCGCGCGGTGAAAAACTGTTTTTT
d_gene: .; j_gene: TRBJ2-3; abundance: .; v_gene: TRBV7-7; CDR3aa: CASSLDGGTDTQYF; CDR3nt: TGTGCTAGCAGCTTAGATGGGGGCACAGATACGCAGTATTTT
d_gene: TRBD1; j_gene: TRBJ1-2; abundance: .; v_gene: TRBV4-2; CDR3aa: CASSPYRDRDYGYTF; CDR3nt: TGTGCCAGCAGCCCATACCGGGACAGGGACTATGGCTACACCTTC
d_gene: .; j_gene: TRBJ2-1; abundance: .; v_gene: TRBV29-1; CDR3aa: CSAMGQGSYNEQFF; CDR3nt: TGCAGCGCCATGGGGCAGGGGTCCTACAATGAGCAGTTCTTC
d_gene: .; j_gene: TRBJ1-2; abundance: .; v_gene: TRBV18; CDR3aa: CASSRTGDGYTF; CDR3nt: TGTGCCAGCTCCCGGACGGGTGATGGCTACACCTTC
d_gene: TRBD1; j_gene: TRBJ2-5; abundance: .; v_gene: TRBV4-1; CDR3aa: CASSQDRDSYQETQYF; CDR3nt: TGCGCCAGCAGCCAAGATCGGGACAGCTACCAAGAGACCCAGTACTTC
d_gene: .; j_gene: TRBJ1-5; abundance: .; v_gene: TRBV19; CDR3aa: CASSPDINQPQHF; CDR3nt: TGTGCCAGTAGCCCAGACATCAATCAGCCCCAGCATTTT
d_gene: .; j_gene: TRBJ2-2; abundance: .; v_gene: TRBV29-1; CDR3aa: CSVDGSGTGELFF; CDR3nt: TGCAGCGTTGACGGGAGTGGCACCGGGGAGCTGTTTTTT
d_gene: TRBD2; j_gene: TRBJ2-7; abundance: .; v_gene: TRBV28; CDR3aa: CASSSLTSGNYEQYF; CDR3nt: TGTGCCAGCAGTTCCCTGACTAGCGGGAACTACGAGCAGTACTTC
d_gene: .; j_gene: TRBJ1-1; abundance: .; v_gene: TRBV21-1; CDR3aa: CASSKEGQARGTEAFF; CDR3nt: TGTGCCAGCAGCAAAGAGGGACAGGCCCGGGGGACTGAAGCTTTCTTT
d_gene: TRBD1; j_gene: TRBJ2-7; abundance: .; v_gene: TRBV27; CDR3aa: CASSTETGYAYEQYF; CDR3nt: TGTGCCAGCAGTACCGAGACAGGGTACGCCTACGAGCAGTACTTC
d_gene: .; j_gene: TRBJ2-7; abundance: .; v_gene: TRBV9; CDR3aa: CASSEGATYEEQYF; CDR3nt: TGTGCCAGCAGCGAAGGGGCTACCTACGAGGAGCAGTACTTC
d_gene: .; j_gene: TRBJ1-5; abundance: .; v_gene: TRBV9; CDR3aa: CASSADSYNQPQHF; CDR3nt: TGTGCCAGCAGCGCGGACAGCTATAATCAGCCCCAGCATTTT
d_gene: .; j_gene: TRBJ1-1; abundance: .; v_gene: TRBV2; CDR3aa: CASPRSNTEAFF; CDR3nt: TGTGCCTCTCCCCGCTCGAACACTGAAGCTTTCTTT
d_gene: TRBD2; j_gene: TRBJ2-5; abundance: .; v_gene: TRBV5-5; CDR3aa: CASFSRGGQETQYF; CDR3nt: TGTGCCAGCTTCTCGCGGGGGGGTCAAGAGACCCAGTACTTC
d_gene: .; j_gene: TRBJ1-1; abundance: .; v_gene: TRBV28; CDR3aa: CASTLPGREAFF; CDR3nt: TGTGCCAGCACCCTTCCGGGCCGAGAAGCTTTCTTT